This T cell receptor (beta chain) is drawn from a study of T cell changes during pregnancy in multiple sclerosis. The CDR3 extends over 15 amino acids. Per germline, CDR1 SGHDT and CDR2 YYEEEE. The germline V and J ends were trimmed by 2 bases and 4 bases, with 16 bases remaining between them. TCRdb's copy holds only in-frame clones and misses some; the assay was immunoSEQ multiplex PCR. The repertoire has tens of thousands of clones, almost 90% of them found once; the top ten carry more than 8%. The input for sequencing was peripheral blood, taken after pregnancy. The sequence came from a female donor in good health, enrolled as a control in a pregnancy study. This chain joins TRBV5-6 and TRBJ2-7; maybe TRBD2 (7 bases). The CDR3 region is CASSFRGGAWYEQYF. CDR3 bases: TGTGCCAGCAGCTTTAGGGGGGGAGCATGGTACGAGCAGTACTTC.